This is a list of T cell receptor beta chains from one sample in a study of OX40 agonist ivuxolimab in advanced cancers. Generated by immunoSEQ multiplex PCR, the TCRdb table keeps only in-frame clones and is missing some. The table includes over 50,000 clones, over 75% detected once. Sequencing used CD4+ or CD8+ T cells sorted from blood, obtained in a trial of the OX40 agonist ivuxolimab. The receptors were gathered from an adult with an advanced solid tumor such as melanoma, head and neck, liver or kidney cancer. CDR3s include the opening cysteine and the closing phenylalanine or tryptophan. Each record gives: D gene, J gene, clone size, V gene, CDR3 DNA, CDR3 protein. D genes are given only for firm matches. Rows may omit the clone size; those that give it use once, few, many or a size class.

>NA|TRBJ1-1|NA|TRBV27
TGTGCCAGCAGTTCAATCCCGAGGAACACTGAAGCTTTCTTT
CASSSIPRNTEAFF
>TRBD1|TRBJ1-1|few|TRBV5-4
TGTGCCAGCAGCCCCGGGACAGGTGTAGAAGCTTTCTTT
CASSPGTGVEAFF
>NA|TRBJ2-5|NA|TRBV28
TGTGCCAGCAGTGGGGGGTTGGAGACCCAGTACTTC
CASSGGLETQYF
>NA|TRBJ1-3|NA|TRBV19
TGTGCCAGTAGTCGGACAGTACAAAACACCATATATTTT
CASSRTVQNTIYF
>TRBD1|TRBJ2-7|once|TRBV19
TGTGCCAGTAGCTTGGGACAGCACTCCTACGAGCAGTACTTC
CASSLGQHSYEQYF
>NA|TRBJ1-1|NA|TRBV29-1
TGCAGCGCGTACGCTCCGTCGGTCACTGAAGCTTTCTTT
CSAYAPSVTEAFF
>NA|TRBJ1-2|NA|TRBV7-3
TGTGCCAGCAGCTTCGACGGTCGAAACTATGGCTACACCTTC
CASSFDGRNYGYTF
>NA|TRBJ1-2|NA|TRBV30
TGTGCCTGGAGTGTACCAGGGCCACTCGGTGGCTACACCTTC
CAWSVPGPLGGYTF
>NA|TRBJ2-7|NA|TRBV11-2
TGTGCCAGCAGCTTAGGTTCCTACGAGCAGTACTTC
CASSLGSYEQYF
>TRBD2|TRBJ2-2|NA|TRBV5-4
TGTGCCAGCAGCTCGAGAGCGGGGGGTCCGCTCACCGGGGAGCTGTTTTTT
CASSSRAGGPLTGELFF
>NA|TRBJ2-5|NA|TRBV6-1
TGTGCCAGCAGTTCCTTCCCCGGGGCCCAAGAGACCCAGTACTTC
CASSSFPGAQETQYF
>TRBD1|TRBJ1-6|NA|TRBV2
TGTGCCAGCAGTAATACGGGACAGGGAGAATCACCCCTCCACTTT
CASSNTGQGESPLHF
>TRBD2|TRBJ2-3|NA|TRBV5-1
TGCGCCAGCAGCTTGGTAGGGAGGGCAGATACGCAGTATTTT
CASSLVGRADTQYF
>TRBD1|TRBJ2-3|NA|TRBV11-3
TGTGCCAGCAGCTCCGGGACAGGGTTGACAGATACGCAGTATTTT
CASSSGTGLTDTQYF
>NA|TRBJ1-1|NA|TRBV28
TGTGCCAGCAGTTTAAGGGGGGCCCTTGTGGGCACTGAAGCTTTCTTT
CASSLRGALVGTEAFF
>TRBD1|TRBJ2-1|NA|TRBV15
TGTGCCACCAGCAGAAAGGCAGGGGGCTCCCATTACAATGAGCAGTTCTTC
CATSRKAGGSHYNEQFF
>TRBD1|TRBJ1-5|NA|TRBV18
TGTGCCAGCTCACCAAATTCGGGACAGGGGATCTATAGCAATCAGCCCCAGCATTTT
CASSPNSGQGIYSNQPQHF
>TRBD1|TRBJ1-3|NA|TRBV9
TGTGCCAGCAGCCCGAGGACAGGGGTGGGAAACACCATATATTTT
CASSPRTGVGNTIYF
>NA|TRBJ1-1|NA|TRBV29-1
TGCAGCGTCCTACAGGGTAACACTGAAGCTTTCTTT
CSVLQGNTEAFF
>NA|TRBJ2-3|NA|TRBV7-9
TGTGCCAGCAGCTCGAGACAGAGCACAGATACGCAGTATTTT
CASSSRQSTDTQYF
>NA|TRBJ2-5|NA|TRBV7-9
TGTGCCAGCAACCTCGTCGGGGGAGGGGGAGAGACCCAGTACTTC
CASNLVGGGGETQYF
>TRBD1|TRBJ1-5|NA|TRBV5-1
TGCGCCAGCAGCCCCGGGACAGATAGCAATCAGCCCCAGCATTTT
CASSPGTDSNQPQHF
>NA|TRBJ2-1|NA|TRBV13
TGTGCCAGCAGCCGGGGTAGGGGTCCCTTTGAGTTCTTC
CASSRGRGPFEFF
>NA|TRBJ1-2|NA|TRBV6-5
TGTGCCAGCAGTACCACAATGGGCTACTATGGCTACACCTTC
CASSTTMGYYGYTF
>NA|TRBJ1-1|few|TRBV2
TGTGCCAGCATCGAGCTGGGAACTGAAGCTTTCTTT
CASIELGTEAFF
>TRBD1|TRBJ1-2|NA|TRBV19
TGTGCCAGCTCTCGCCAAGGGACAGCTAACTATGGCTACACCTTC
CASSRQGTANYGYTF
>TRBD2|TRBJ2-7|NA|TRBV5-1
TGCGCCAGCAGCTCCGGGACTAGCGGGACCGAGCAGTACTTC
CASSSGTSGTEQYF
>NA|TRBJ2-3|NA|TRBV7-9
TGTGCCAGCAGCCTATCTATTCGGCCCACAGATACGCAGTATTTT
CASSLSIRPTDTQYF
>NA|TRBJ2-6|NA|TRBV11-2
TGTGCCAGCAGCTTAGACAGGGGTGGGGCCAACGTCCTGACTTTC
CASSLDRGGANVLTF
>TRBD1|TRBJ2-7|NA|TRBV7-2
TGTGCCAGCAGCTACCGCCGGGACAGGGGCACCGGATCCGAGCAGTACTTC
CASSYRRDRGTGSEQYF
>TRBD1|TRBJ1-4|NA|TRBV5-4
TGTGCCAGCAGCCACCGACAGGGAGGGATTGAAAAACTGTTTTTT
CASSHRQGGIEKLFF
>NA|TRBJ2-7|NA|TRBV25-1
TGTGCCAGCAGTCCAGATGAGGGGTGGTACGAGCAGTACTTC
CASSPDEGWYEQYF
>NA|TRBJ1-1|NA|TRBV5-4
TGTGCCAGCAGTTGGGACAACACTGAAGCTTTCTTT
CASSWDNTEAFF
>NA|TRBJ1-2|NA|TRBV30
TGTGCCTGGAGTGTACGAATGGCGAACCTAGGCTACACCTTC
CAWSVRMANLGYTF
>NA|TRBJ1-6|NA|TRBV11-2
TGTGCCAGCAGCTTCCGGCCTTATAATTCACCCCTCCACTTT
CASSFRPYNSPLHF
>NA|TRBJ1-2|NA|TRBV5-1
TGCGCCAGCAGCCCGGACGCGGGATCGGGAGGCTACACCTTC
CASSPDAGSGGYTF
>TRBD2|TRBJ2-1|NA|TRBV30
TGTGCCTGGAGTGCCGGACTAGCGGGGCCAGGGGATGAGCAGTTCTTC
CAWSAGLAGPGDEQFF
>NA|TRBJ2-1|NA|TRBV2
TGTGCCAGCAGTATCCGGGAGTATGAGCAGTTCTTC
CASSIREYEQFF
>TRBD2|TRBJ2-1|NA|TRBV18
TGTGCCAGCTCAGGTCTACTAGCGAATAATGAGGAGCAGTTCTTC
CASSGLLANNEEQFF
>TRBD2|TRBJ2-1|few|TRBV27
TGTGCCAGCAGTAAACGGACTAGCGGTCCCTACAATGAGCAGTTCTTC
CASSKRTSGPYNEQFF
>NA|TRBJ1-1|NA|TRBV5-1
TGCGCCAGCAGCTTGGTAGGGGGGAACACTGAAGCTTTCTTT
CASSLVGGNTEAFF
>TRBD2|TRBJ2-1|NA|TRBV5-1
TGCGCCAGCAGGCCGGGACTAGCGAATAATGAGCAGTTCTTC
CASRPGLANNEQFF
>TRBD1|TRBJ2-5|NA|TRBV7-9
TGTGCCAGCAGCACTATTTCAGGGGGCATTTACGGGGAGACCCAGTACTTC
CASSTISGGIYGETQYF
>NA|TRBJ1-1|NA|TRBV7-9
TGTGCCAGCAGCTGGGGGGGCCTGAACACTGAAGCTTTCTTT
CASSWGGLNTEAFF
>NA|TRBJ1-1|NA|TRBV5-6
TGTGCCAGCAGCTTGTGGGAGGGAAGGACTGAAGCTTTCTTT
CASSLWEGRTEAFF
>NA|TRBJ1-4|NA|TRBV6-1
TGTGCCAGCCTGCATGAAAAACTGTTTTTT
CASLHEKLFF
>TRBD1|TRBJ1-3|once|TRBV28
TGTGCCAGCAGTTCCCCGGGACAGTTTAGAAACACCATATATTTT
CASSSPGQFRNTIYF
>TRBD1|TRBJ1-2|NA|TRBV27
TGTGCCAGCAGTATGACCGGGACAGGGGTTTACTATGGCTACACCTTC
CASSMTGTGVYYGYTF
>NA|TRBJ2-5|NA|TRBV9
TGTGCCAGCAGCGTAGAGGAGCGCCCAGAGACCCAGTACTTC
CASSVEERPETQYF
>TRBD2|TRBJ2-7|NA|TRBV5-4
TGTGCCAGCAGCCCCGGGGGGTTCTCTCCCTACGAGCAGTACTTC
CASSPGGFSPYEQYF
>NA|TRBJ2-1|once|TRBV5-4
TGTGCCAGCAGCGTGGGGATTAGCTCCTACAATGAGCAGTTCTTC
CASSVGISSYNEQFF